Below, 22 T cell receptor beta chains from the same sample are listed, as sequenced in a study of follicular helper T cells after annual influenza vaccination. Generated by immunoSEQ multiplex PCR, the TCRdb table keeps only in-frame clones and is missing some. The sample has over 8,500 clones, roughly 85% seen once. Specimen: CXCR5- memory CD4+ T cells sorted from blood, collected 6 weeks after influenza vaccination. These receptors came from an adult who received the influenza vaccine.

V usage is TRBV29-1 and J usage is TRBJ1-3; TRBD1 aligns across 9 bases. In germline, CDR1 is SQVTM, CDR2 ANQGSEA. The CDR3 has 15 residues. Losses at the gene ends were 3 bases for V and 2 bases for J; bases not matched to a gene: 5. The CDR3 spells CSVDGGQGTGNTIYF. DNA of the CDR3: TGCAGCGTTGACGGGGGACAGGGAACTGGAAACACCATATATTTT.

This chain links TRBV19 with TRBJ1-4; D may be TRBD1 (5 bases). V shed 6 bases and J shed 7 bases, with 21 bases lying between them. The CDR3 has 16 residues. Germline CDR1 reads LNHDA; CDR2 reads SQIVND (reference sequence). CDR3 residues: CASRSFVRGVGEKLFF. Written as DNA, the CDR3 is TGTGCCAGTAGATCTTTTGTAAGGGGTGTAGGTGAAAAACTGTTTTTT.

This sequence joins TRBV11-2 and TRBJ2-5, with D maybe TRBD1 (6 bases). Per the germline V gene, CDR1 is SGHAT and CDR2 is FQNNGV. V lost 1 base to trimming and J lost 5 bases, with 20 bases between them. This CDR3 spans 17 amino acids. CDR3: CASSLALILTGPETQYF. For the CDR3, the DNA is TGTGCCAGCAGCTTAGCCCTAATACTGACAGGTCCGGAGACCCAGTACTTC.

DNA of the CDR3: TGTGCCAGCAGCTTAGGCACCTTGAATGAGCAGTTCTTC. As protein: CASSLGTLNEQFF. The chain employs TRBV7-6 and TRBJ2-1; D unresolved. The CDR3 consists of 13 residues. Germline CDR1 is SGHVS and CDR2 is FNYEAQ. Between the trimmed V and J ends, which lost 1 base and 7 bases, there was a span of 8 bases.

This clone was counted once. V and J are TRBV5-1 and TRBJ2-1, with 9 bases fitting TRBD1. From germline, CDR1 is SGHRS and CDR2 YFSETQ. CDR3 length equals 15 residues. Trimming took 4 bases from V and 8 from J; bases not matched to a gene: 10. Here the CDR3 reads CASSGEGQGFDEQFF. DNA of the CDR3: TGCGCCAGCAGCGGGGAAGGACAGGGGTTTGATGAGCAGTTCTTC.

The chain has TRBV7-2 and TRBJ1-1; tentatively, D is TRBD1 (6 bases). The CDR3 contains 17 residues. Looked up from germline, CDR1 is SGHTA and CDR2 is FQGNSA. V gave up 4 bases and J gave up 1 base, with 19 bases separating them. The CDR3 here is CASSWLGGGAGNTEAFF. As DNA, the CDR3 is TGTGCCAGCAGCTGGCTGGGCGGGGGCGCGGGGAACACTGAAGCTTTCTTT.

This chain connects TRBV28 to TRBJ1-1; TRBD1 is a possible D gene (5 bases). CDR3 size: 14 residues. Germline V gives CDR1 MDHEN, CDR2 SYDVKM. The V end was cut by 4 bases, the J end by 6 bases, with 15 bases between. The CDR3 loop reads CASSSAGKHSEAFF. The DNA for the CDR3 is TGTGCCAGCAGTTCGGCAGGGAAGCATTCTGAAGCTTTCTTT. Combining the CDR3 with reference TRBV28 and TRBJ1-1 gives the whole variable domain DVKVTQSSRYLVKRTGEKVFLECVQDMDHENMFWYRQDPGLGLRLIYFSYDVKMKEKGDIPEGYSVSREKKERFSLILESASTNQTSMYLCASSSAGKHSEAFFGQGTRLTVV.

The rearrangement joins TRBV19 to TRBJ1-5; 12 positions match TRBD1. Germline loops: CDR1 LNHDA, CDR2 SQIVND (reference sequence). The CDR3 spans 15 residues. The V gene end was trimmed by 6 bases and the J gene end by 7 bases; junction bases not matched to a gene: 7. The CDR3 coding sequence is TGTGCCAGTAGACGGGACAGGGGGCAAGGACAGCCCCAGCATTTT. It codes for CASRRDRGQGQPQHF.

V usage is TRBV15 and J usage is TRBJ2-7, with TRBD2 matching 7 bases. CDR1 is LNHNV and CDR2 is YYDKDF in the germline V gene (reference sequence). After removal of 0 bases from V and 5 bases from J, the junction contained 7 bases not matched to a gene. The CDR3 has 15 amino acids. The CDR3 DNA reads TGTGCCACCAGCAGAGATAAGCGGGGTGGCGACGAGCAGTACTTC. It translates to CATSRDKRGGDEQYF.

This clone was counted a single time. The chain combines TRBV7-2 with TRBJ2-6, with D possibly matching TRBD2 (5 bases). Germline CDR1 and CDR2: SGHTA and FQGNSA. The CDR3 has 16 residues. Trimming pared 5 bases from V and 0 bases from J, leaving 11 bases between. CDR3 DNA sequence: TGTGCCAGCAGCCCCGGACTCTACTCTGGGGCCAACGTCCTGACTTTC. Its protein product is CASSPGLYSGANVLTF.

In this sample, this clone turned up a few times. This sequence joins TRBV20-1 and TRBJ1-1; D unresolved. CDR1 DFQATT and CDR2 SNEGSKA come from the germline V gene (reference sequence). V was cut by 3 bases and J by 6 bases, with 8 bases left in between. The CDR3 sequence is 11 residues long. The CDR3 reads CSASRLAEAFF. The CDR3 DNA sequence: TGCAGTGCTAGTAGGCTCGCTGAAGCTTTCTTT.

The chain carries TRBV28 and TRBJ1-1; D gene uncertain. CDR1 is MDHEN, CDR2 SYDVKM, per germline. The CDR3 loop spans 13 amino acids. Trimming stripped 3 bases from V and 1 base from J, with 6 bases between. The CDR3 DNA sequence: TGTGCCAGCAGTTTTCAACAGAACACTGAAGCTTTCTTT. It translates to CASSFQQNTEAFF.

The gene calls are TRBV5-5 and TRBJ2-1; maybe TRBD1 (6 bases). The V end was cut by 0 bases, the J end by 5 bases, with 18 bases between. The CDR3 has 17 amino acids. Germline lookup yields CDR1 SGHKS and CDR2 YYEKEE (reference sequence). In nucleotides, the CDR3 is TGTGCCAGCAGCTTGGGGGGTTTGCACAGGGAAAACAATGAGCAGTTCTTC. It specifies CASSLGGLHRENNEQFF.

This CDR3 reads CASSSPGLAKNEQYF. DNA of the CDR3: TGCGCCAGCAGCTCACCGGGACTAGCGAAAAACGAGCAGTACTTC. The chain recombines TRBV5-1 with TRBJ2-7; 10 bases line up with TRBD2. V shed 3 bases, J shed 5 bases, and the junction held 8 bases outside the gene matches. Germline values: CDR1 SGHRS, CDR2 YFSETQ. The CDR3 consists of 15 residues. Based on the CDR3 plus reference TRBV5-1 and TRBJ2-7, the full variable domain is KAGVTQTPRYLIKTRGQQVTLSCSPISGHRSVSWYQQTPGQGLQFLFEYFSETQRNKGNFPGRFSGRQFSNSRSEMNVSTLELGDSALYLCASSSPGLAKNEQYFGPGTRLTVT.

This clone was seen a single time. This rearrangement joins TRBV6-6 to TRBJ2-5; possible D gene TRBD1, 6 bases. The CDR3 has 15 residues. Between the trimmed V and J ends, which lost 6 bases and 5 bases, there was a span of 19 bases. The germline V gene encodes CDR1 MNHNY and CDR2 SVGAGI (reference sequence). The CDR3 here is CASRDGTRGGETQYF. The DNA for the CDR3 is TGTGCCAGCAGGGATGGGACCAGGGGTGGGGAGACCCAGTACTTC.

The V and J genes are TRBV10-1 and TRBJ1-2; D remains ambiguous. Between the trimmed V and J ends, which lost 5 bases and 2 bases, there was a span of 6 bases. Germline assignment: CDR1 WNHNN and CDR2 SYGVQD (reference sequence). CDR3 size: 12 residues. This chain's CDR3 is CASSPGNYGYTF. The CDR3 region has the DNA TGCGCCAGCAGTCCCGGGAACTATGGCTACACCTTC.

The rearrangement uses TRBV28 and TRBJ1-4; 11 nucleotides align to TRBD1. The CDR3 contains 14 residues. CDR1 MDHEN and CDR2 SYDVKM come from the germline V gene. V was pared by 5 bases and J by 8 bases, with 4 bases of the junction left unmatched. CDR3 bases: TGTGCCAGCAGTCGGACAGGGGGCGGCGAAAAACTGTTTTTT. Its translation is CASSRTGGGEKLFF.

The rearrangement uses TRBV5-8 and TRBJ2-7; weak D call: TRBD1 (6 bases). Germline V lookup: CDR1 SGHTS, CDR2 YDEGEE. The length of the CDR3 is 15 residues. V was clipped by 4 bases and J by 4 bases, with 18 bases between them. CDR3 loop: CASSVAAGDQYEQYF. The CDR3 bases are TGTGCCAGCAGCGTCGCAGCAGGGGACCAGTACGAGCAGTACTTC.

The rearrangement joins TRBV30 to TRBJ1-4; the D gene is possibly TRBD1 (5 bases). V was pared by 1 base and J by 7 bases, with 16 bases between. The V gene's germline CDR1 is GTSNPN and CDR2 SVGIG (reference sequence). The CDR3 sequence is 15 residues long. CDR3 bases: TGTGCCTGGAGTGCCTCGGCAGGGCGAGCTGAAAAACTGTTTTTT. Its protein is CAWSASAGRAEKLFF.

V usage is TRBV6-5 and J usage is TRBJ2-7, with D maybe TRBD1 (5 bases). The V end was cut by 4 bases, the J end by 0 bases, with 10 bases between. Per germline, CDR1 MNHEY and CDR2 SVGAGI. The CDR3 extends over 14 amino acids. The CDR3 spells CASSSTGFSYEQYF. The CDR3 region has the DNA TGTGCCAGCAGTTCAACAGGCTTCTCCTACGAGCAGTACTTC.

The chain employs TRBV11-2 and TRBJ1-6; the D is unclear. The CDR3 spans 15 residues. CDR1 SGHAT and CDR2 FQNNGV come from the germline V gene. V was shortened by 2 bases and J by 0 bases, with 5 bases between the two germline ends. CDR3 nucleotides: TGTGCCAGCAGCTTACTGAACTCCTATAATTCACCCCTCCACTTT. It translates to CASSLLNSYNSPLHF.

The chain is built from TRBV7-2 and TRBJ2-7; 9 positions agree with TRBD1. V lost 5 bases, J lost 4 bases, and 6 bases stayed unmatched. The CDR3 spans 14 residues. CDR1 is SGHTA and CDR2 is FQGNSA in the germline V gene. The CDR3 sequence: CASSQNRGHYEQYF. The CDR3 coding sequence is TGTGCCAGCAGCCAGAACAGGGGGCATTACGAGCAGTACTTC.